The rows below give T cell receptor beta chains drawn from one sample of a study of human T cells and chemical hapten exposure. TCRdb independently ran MiXCR on the RACE reads; one entry per CDR3 protein. The sample includes about 90,000 distinct CDR3 sequences, under 13% of them seen just once. The sequenced sample was whole blood, obtained in connection with sensitization to the hapten diphenylcyclopropenone (DPC). Receptors were obtained from a woman in her 30s with alopecia areata. Some clones in this sample may be carry-over from other donors' samples. Each CDR3 is given with its conserved first and last residue. The D gene is left open where the match is weak. Rows give clone size only sometimes, using once, few, many, or a class for an expanded clone.

TRBJ1-2	TRBV5-1	-	-	CASSYQGGYGYTF	TGCGCCAGCAGTTATCAAGGGGGATATGGCTACACCTTC
TRBJ2-7	TRBV20-1	-	TRBD1	CSASRDSDLNEQYF	TGCAGTGCTAGCCGGGACAGTGACTTGAACGAGCAGTACTTC
TRBJ1-3	TRBV14	few	-	CASRRTGTWGNTIYF	TGTGCCAGCAGACGCACCGGGACATGGGGAAACACCATATATTTT
TRBJ1-1	TRBV5-6	-	-	CASSPRQMNTEAFF	TGTGCCAGCAGCCCACGACAGATGAACACTGAAGCTTTCTTT
TRBJ2-3	TRBV3-1	-	-	CASSQDEVFPDTQYF	TGTGCCAGCAGCCAAGATGAAGTTTTCCCAGATACGCAGTATTTT
TRBJ2-2	TRBV28	-	-	CASSRYIGELFF	TGTGCCAGCAGTCGCTACATCGGGGAGCTGTTTTTT
TRBJ2-1	TRBV27	-	-	CASRLGGSYNEQFF	TGTGCCAGCCGCCTAGGGGGCTCCTACAATGAGCAGTTCTTC
TRBJ1-3	TRBV28	-	-	CASTRKSSGNTIYF	TGTGCCAGCACCAGGAAGAGCTCTGGAAACACCATATATTTT
TRBJ2-7	TRBV2	-	-	CASTPVPVGEQYF	TGTGCCAGCACCCCGGTCCCGGTTGGTGAGCAGTACTTC
TRBJ1-1	TRBV7-9	few	-	CASSLDSGGPKAFF	TGTGCCAGCAGCTTAGATAGTGGGGGACCGAAAGCTTTCTTT
TRBJ1-5	TRBV12-3/TRBV12-4	-	-	CASTWGWAQPQHF	TGTGCCAGCACCTGGGGCTGGGCTCAGCCCCAGCATTTT
TRBJ1-2	TRBV11-2	many	-	CASSFLWGYTF	TGTGCCAGCAGCTTTCTCTGGGGCTACACCTTC
TRBJ2-7	TRBV19	few	-	CASSTRDPPYEQYF	TGTGCCAGTAGTACGCGGGACCCTCCGTACGAGCAGTACTTC
TRBJ2-2	TRBV6-6	many	-	CASSSDGAGELFF	TGTGCCAGCAGTTCAGACGGGGCCGGGGAGCTGTTTTTT
TRBJ2-1	TRBV2	-	TRBD2	CATGGYWNEQFF	TGTGCCACCGGGGGGTATTGGAATGAGCAGTTCTTC
TRBJ2-2	TRBV2	many	-	CASSQGGGANTGELFF	TGTGCCAGCAGCCAAGGAGGCGGGGCGAACACCGGGGAGCTGTTTTTT
TRBJ1-5	TRBV28	many	-	CASSSETDNQPQHF	TGTGCCAGCAGTTCTGAGACAGACAATCAGCCCCAGCATTTT
TRBJ2-7	TRBV4-3	-	TRBD2	CASSQDGGRTLYEQYF	TGCGCCAGCAGCCAGGATGGCGGGAGAACGCTATACGAGCAGTACTTC
TRBJ1-3	TRBV28	few	-	CASSLRWHLSGNTIYF	TGTGCCAGCAGTTTACGGTGGCACCTCTCTGGAAACACCATATATTTT
TRBJ1-3	TRBV25-1	-	-	CASRGPELSGNTIYF	TGTGCCAGCCGCGGACCAGAACTCTCTGGAAACACCATATATTTT
TRBJ2-5	TRBV5-1	few	-	CASRSGSWNQGSQETQYF	TGCGCCAGCAGATCAGGCTCCTGGAATCAGGGGTCCCAAGAGACCCAGTACTTC
TRBJ1-3	TRBV18	-	-	CASSPPGWVRNTIYF	TGTGCCAGCTCACCTCCAGGATGGGTCAGAAACACCATATATTTT
TRBJ2-1	TRBV20-1	many	TRBD2	CSARDVVAGHNEQFF	TGCAGTGCTAGAGATGTGGTAGCGGGACACAATGAGCAGTTCTTC
TRBJ2-3	TRBV29-1	-	TRBD2	CSAPAGVNTDTQYF	TGCAGCGCCCCAGCGGGAGTCAATACAGATACGCAGTATTTT
TRBJ1-5	TRBV29-1	many	TRBD1	CSVRTGGGQPQHF	TGCAGCGTTAGGACAGGGGGCGGCCAGCCCCAGCATTTT
TRBJ2-7	TRBV7-9	many	TRBD2	CASSMGLAEQYF	TGTGCCAGCAGCATGGGACTAGCGGAGCAGTACTTC
TRBJ1-2	TRBV30	many	-	CAWRTLGAYGYTF	TGTGCCTGGAGGACCCTAGGAGCCTATGGCTACACCTTC
TRBJ2-2	TRBV24-1	many	-	CATSDLRGAANTGELFF	TGTGCCACCAGTGATCTACGTGGGGCAGCGAACACCGGGGAGCTGTTTTTT
TRBJ2-5	TRBV20-1	many	TRBD1	CSARDRYQETQYF	TGCAGTGCCCGGGACAGATACCAAGAGACCCAGTACTTC
TRBJ1-2	TRBV28	many	TRBD1	CASSFQPGTGSGYTF	TGTGCCAGCAGTTTCCAACCCGGGACAGGGTCTGGCTACACCTTC
TRBJ2-6	TRBV28	many	-	CATSVSSGANVLTF	TGTGCCACCAGCGTAAGCTCTGGGGCCAACGTCCTGACTTTC
TRBJ2-2	TRBV30	-	TRBD1	CAWGGQGRTGELFF	TGTGCCTGGGGGGGACAGGGACGAACCGGGGAGCTGTTTTTT
TRBJ1-2	TRBV6-5	-	-	CASSYSNQGNYGYTF	TGTGCCAGCAGTTACTCGAATCAGGGTAACTATGGCTACACCTTC
TRBJ2-7	TRBV20-1	few	TRBD1	CSAEGQGINEQYF	TGCAGTGCTGAGGGACAGGGGATCAACGAGCAGTACTTC
TRBJ2-7	TRBV20-1	many	-	CSARGGQTYEQYF	TGCAGTGCTAGAGGAGGCCAGACCTACGAGCAGTACTTC
TRBJ2-4	TRBV3-1	few	TRBD1	CASSFGTALAKNIQYF	TGTGCCAGCAGCTTCGGGACAGCTCTAGCCAAAAACATTCAGTACTTC
TRBJ2-1	TRBV3-1	few	-	CASSQGFVKQFF	TGTGCCAGCAGCCAAGGCTTCGTGAAGCAGTTCTTC
TRBJ2-7	TRBV19	-	TRBD2	CASSRQFSGSRTYEQYF	TGTGCCAGTAGTAGACAATTTAGCGGGAGTAGGACCTACGAGCAGTACTTC
TRBJ1-6	TRBV11-2	many	-	CASSLIWGSNSPLHF	TGTGCCAGCAGCCTAATTTGGGGGAGTAATTCACCCCTCCACTTT
TRBJ1-6	TRBV27	many	-	CASRRLREGSYNSPLHF	TGTGCCAGCAGAAGGCTCCGGGAGGGCTCCTATAATTCACCCCTCCACTTT
TRBJ1-1	TRBV20-1	-	-	CSARDTRGARAHFTEAFF	TGCAGTGCTAGAGATACACGGGGGGCGAGGGCTCACTTCACTGAAGCTTTCTTT
TRBJ2-7	TRBV28	-	-	CASSYGVYEQYF	TGTGCCAGCAGCTATGGGGTCTACGAGCAGTACTTC
TRBJ2-7	TRBV3-1	few	-	CASSRQTYEQYF	TGTGCCAGCAGCCGACAAACCTACGAGCAGTACTTC
TRBJ2-1	TRBV5-4	many	-	CASSLTGPYNEQFF	TGTGCCAGCAGCTTGACAGGCCCCTACAATGAGCAGTTCTTC
TRBJ2-7	TRBV28	few	TRBD2	CASSLGGLAGGFGSYF	TGTGCCAGCAGTTTAGGGGGACTAGCGGGAGGATTTGGGTCGTACTTC
TRBJ1-6	TRBV15	many	-	CATSRGGGYNSPLHF	TGTGCCACCAGCAGAGGCGGCGGATATAATTCACCCCTCCACTTT
TRBJ1-1	TRBV6-5	many	-	CASSYSSGREAFF	TGTGCCAGCAGTTACTCGTCAGGGCGAGAAGCTTTCTTT
TRBJ2-4	TRBV29-1	many	TRBD2	CSALSGGKNIQYF	TGCAGCGCCCTGAGCGGGGGTAAAAACATTCAGTACTTC
TRBJ1-1	TRBV12-3/TRBV12-4	-	TRBD1	CASSLGQGAGAFF	TGTGCCAGCAGTTTAGGGCAGGGGGCTGGAGCTTTCTTT
TRBJ1-2	TRBV24-1	-	-	CATSDQGQAYGYTF	TGTGCCACCAGTGACCAGGGACAAGCCTATGGCTACACCTTC
TRBJ2-6	TRBV4-2	many	-	CASSQESGSGANVLTF	TGTGCCAGCAGCCAAGAATCGGGGTCTGGGGCCAACGTCCTGACTTTC
TRBJ1-2	TRBV6-1	once	-	CASSEALQGYGYGYTF	TGTGCCAGCAGTGAAGCTTTACAGGGCTACGGCTATGGCTACACCTTC
TRBJ1-5	TRBV12-3/TRBV12-4	many	-	CASSLGGRQPQHF	TGTGCCAGCAGTTTGGGGGGGCGTCAGCCCCAGCATTTT